The 10 T cell receptor beta chains presented below share a single source sample, sequenced in a study of blood T cell repertoires in COVID-19. The assay was immunoSEQ multiplex PCR, and TCRdb's table has in-frame clones only and misses some. The repertoire holds about 300,000 clones, with roughly 89% as singletons. The sequenced sample consisted of PBMCs or T cells enriched from blood (not recorded which). These receptors were obtained from a man aged 60 to 75 who had recovered from COVID-19.

The chain carries TRBV2 and TRBJ1-2, with no clear D. Germline V gene sequence: CDR1 SNHLY, CDR2 FYNNEI. CDR3 length: 14 amino acids. Trimming took 4 bases from V and 4 from J, leaving 13 bases between them. CDR3 in amino acids: CASSVRGLSYGYTF. The CDR3 coding sequence is TGTGCCAGCAGTGTAAGAGGACTGAGCTATGGCTACACCTTC.

V usage is TRBV6-5 and J usage is TRBJ1-1; D is unclear. The V and J ends lost 0 bases and 1 base respectively, with 12 bases between them. CDR1 MNHEY and CDR2 SVGAGI come from the germline V gene. The CDR3 spans 16 residues. This CDR3 is CASSYSPEPSNTEAFF. CDR3 bases: TGTGCCAGCAGTTACTCCCCTGAGCCGTCGAACACTGAAGCTTTCTTT.

J is TRBJ1-5 and V is TRBV2, with TRBD1 as a possible D gene (6 bases). This CDR3 contains 15 residues. The germline V gene encodes CDR1 SNHLY and CDR2 FYNNEI. Trimming removed 6 bases at V and 2 bases at J, with 14 bases between. The CDR3 is CASRRTGLGNQPQHF. CDR3 nucleotides: TGTGCCAGCAGGCGCACAGGGTTGGGCAATCAGCCCCAGCATTTT.

The chain is built from TRBV9 and TRBJ2-1; 12 nucleotides match TRBD2. The junction had 4 bases not matched to a gene; V was cut back by 0 bases and J by 9 bases. This CDR3 comprises 15 residues. CDR1 is SGDLS, CDR2 YYNGEE, per germline. As DNA, the CDR3 is TGTGCCAGCAGCGTAGCGCGACTAGCGGGAGCTGAGCAGTTCTTC. It specifies CASSVARLAGAEQFF.

The rearrangement joins TRBV2 to TRBJ2-3; 9 bases map to TRBD2. Germline trimming cut 6 bases from V and 5 bases from J; bases unmatched to any gene: 6. This CDR3 has 14 residues. Germline V lookup: CDR1 SNHLY, CDR2 FYNNEI. CDR3 loop: CASSPRTSEDTQYF. Written as DNA, the CDR3 is TGTGCCAGCAGCCCTAGGACTAGCGAAGATACGCAGTATTTT.

The V and J genes are TRBV4-2 and TRBJ1-2, with D uncertain. CDR3 length: 15 residues. Trimming took off 0 bases at V and 6 bases at J, with 14 bases between the two ends. The V gene's germline CDR1 is LGHNA and CDR2 YNFKEQ. The CDR3 nucleotides are TGTGCCAGCAGCCAAGATAGGTCGCGGCTGGATGGCTACACCTTC. Its translation is CASSQDRSRLDGYTF.

This chain uses TRBV11-2 with TRBJ1-5; D ambiguous. Germline V CDR1 and CDR2: SGHAT, FQNNGV. V was trimmed by 2 bases and J by 0 bases, leaving 11 bases between them. This CDR3 comprises 16 residues. DNA of the CDR3: TGTGCCAGCAGCTTAAGACGGGTAGGTAGCAATCAGCCCCAGCATTTT. Amino acids: CASSLRRVGSNQPQHF.

The rearrangement links TRBV2 to TRBJ1-4, with TRBD1 identical over 10 bases. Germline V gene lookup returns CDR1 SNHLY and CDR2 FYNNEI. Trimming removed 5 bases from V and 5 bases from J; junction bases left unmatched: 5. The CDR3 length is 15 residues. DNA for the CDR3: TGTGCCAGCAGTTTCCGGACAGGGGGGAATGAAAAACTGTTTTTT. This sequence encodes CASSFRTGGNEKLFF. Full variable domain (rest looked up from reference TRBV2 and TRBJ1-4): EPEVTQTPSHQVTQMGQEVILRCVPISNHLYFYWYRQILGQKVEFLVSFYNNEISEKSEIFDDQFSVERPDGSNFTLKIRSTKLEDSAMYFCASSFRTGGNEKLFFGSGTQLSVL.

Only one count was recorded for this clone. The chain joins TRBV5-1 to TRBJ2-1; no reliable D call. The CDR3 covers 14 residues. The V end was cut by 0 bases, the J end by 5 bases, with 9 bases between. Germline V gene lookup returns CDR1 SGHRS and CDR2 YFSETQ. The CDR3: CASSLAAGNNEQFF. CDR3 nucleotide sequence: TGCGCCAGCAGCTTGGCGGCAGGCAACAATGAGCAGTTCTTC. Based on the CDR3 plus reference TRBV5-1 and TRBJ2-1, the full variable domain is KAGVTQTPRYLIKTRGQQVTLSCSPISGHRSVSWYQQTPGQGLQFLFEYFSETQRNKGNFPGRFSGRQFSNSRSEMNVSTLELGDSALYLCASSLAAGNNEQFFGPGTRLTVL.

This chain connects TRBV10-1 to TRBJ2-1, with D tentatively TRBD1 (6 bases). The CDR3 contains 14 residues. Deletions cut 6 bases from V and 0 bases from J, with 9 bases between. Germline loops: CDR1 WNHNN, CDR2 SYGVQD (reference sequence). In DNA form, the CDR3 reads TGCGCCAGCAGCGAGGACAGCTCCTACAATGAGCAGTTCTTC. Amino acids: CASSEDSSYNEQFF.